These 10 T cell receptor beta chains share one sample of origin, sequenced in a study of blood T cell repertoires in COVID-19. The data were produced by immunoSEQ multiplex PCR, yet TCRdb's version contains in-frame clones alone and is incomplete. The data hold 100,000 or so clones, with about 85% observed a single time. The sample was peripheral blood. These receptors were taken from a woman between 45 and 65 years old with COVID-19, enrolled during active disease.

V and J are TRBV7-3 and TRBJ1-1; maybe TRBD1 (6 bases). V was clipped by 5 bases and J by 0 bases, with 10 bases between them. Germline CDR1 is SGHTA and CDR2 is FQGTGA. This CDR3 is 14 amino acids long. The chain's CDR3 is CASSTDSMNTEAFF. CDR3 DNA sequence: TGTGCCAGCAGCACGGACAGTATGAACACTGAAGCTTTCTTT.

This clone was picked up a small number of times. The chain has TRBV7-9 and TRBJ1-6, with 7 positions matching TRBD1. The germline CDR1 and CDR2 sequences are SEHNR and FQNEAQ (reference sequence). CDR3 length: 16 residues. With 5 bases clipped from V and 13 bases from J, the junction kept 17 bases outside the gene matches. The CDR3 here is CASSRTGTAKVSPLHF. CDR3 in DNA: TGTGCCAGCAGCCGTACGGGGACAGCGAAGGTTTCGCCCCTCCACTTT.

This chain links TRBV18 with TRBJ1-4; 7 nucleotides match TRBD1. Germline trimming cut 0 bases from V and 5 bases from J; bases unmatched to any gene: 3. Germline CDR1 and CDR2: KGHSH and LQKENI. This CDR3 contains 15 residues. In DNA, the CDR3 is TGTGCCAGCTCACCACCCGGGACAGCGAATGAAAAACTGTTTTTT. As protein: CASSPPGTANEKLFF.

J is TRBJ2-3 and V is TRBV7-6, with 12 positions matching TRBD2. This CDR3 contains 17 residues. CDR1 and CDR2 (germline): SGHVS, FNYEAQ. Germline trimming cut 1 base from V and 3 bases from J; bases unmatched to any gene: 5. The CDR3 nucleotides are TGTGCCAGCAGCTTAGGGTTGACTAGCGGGGGTACAGATACGCAGTATTTT. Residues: CASSLGLTSGGTDTQYF.

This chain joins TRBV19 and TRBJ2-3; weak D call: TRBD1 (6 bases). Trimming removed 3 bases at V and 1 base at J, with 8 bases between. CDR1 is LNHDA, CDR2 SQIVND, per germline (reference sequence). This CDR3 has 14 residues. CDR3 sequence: CASSMNRGTDTQYF. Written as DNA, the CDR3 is TGTGCCAGTAGTATGAACAGGGGCACAGATACGCAGTATTTT.

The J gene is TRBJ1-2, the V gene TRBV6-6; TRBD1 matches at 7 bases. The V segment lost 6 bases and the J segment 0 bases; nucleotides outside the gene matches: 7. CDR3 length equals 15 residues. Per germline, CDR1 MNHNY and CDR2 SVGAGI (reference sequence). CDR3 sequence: CASRKGDSSNYGYTF. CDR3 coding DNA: TGTGCCAGCAGGAAGGGGGACAGTTCTAACTATGGCTACACCTTC.

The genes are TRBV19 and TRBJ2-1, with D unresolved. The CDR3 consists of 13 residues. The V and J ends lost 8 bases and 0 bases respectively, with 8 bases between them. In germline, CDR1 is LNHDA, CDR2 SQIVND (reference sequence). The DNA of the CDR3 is TGTGCCAGTGGGCTAAGCTCCTACAATGAGCAGTTCTTC. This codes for CASGLSSYNEQFF.

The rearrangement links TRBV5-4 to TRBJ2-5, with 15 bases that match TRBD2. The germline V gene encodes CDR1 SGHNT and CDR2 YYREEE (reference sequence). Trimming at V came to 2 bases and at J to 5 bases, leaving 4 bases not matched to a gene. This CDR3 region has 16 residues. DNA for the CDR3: TGTGCCAGCAGCTTCGGACTAGCGGGGGGGCTGGAGACCCAGTACTTC. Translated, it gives CASSFGLAGGLETQYF.

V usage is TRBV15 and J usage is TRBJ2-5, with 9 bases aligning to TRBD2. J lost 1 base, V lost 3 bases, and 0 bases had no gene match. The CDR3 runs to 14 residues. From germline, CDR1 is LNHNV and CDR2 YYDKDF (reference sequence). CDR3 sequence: CATSRTSGQETQYF. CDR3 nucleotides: TGTGCCACCAGCAGGACTAGCGGCCAAGAGACCCAGTACTTC.

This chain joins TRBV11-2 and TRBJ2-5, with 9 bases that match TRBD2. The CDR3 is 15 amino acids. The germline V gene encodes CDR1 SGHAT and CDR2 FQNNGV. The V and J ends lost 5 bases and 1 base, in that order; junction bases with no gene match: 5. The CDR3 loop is CASSLSGGFQETQYF. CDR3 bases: TGTGCCAGCAGCCTTAGCGGGGGTTTCCAAGAGACCCAGTACTTC.